This record concerns one T cell receptor beta chain sequence. These data belong to a study of cytomegalovirus exposure and HLA in healthy donors. Use of 60 Vbeta and 13 Jbeta primers characterized the PCR. Clones were read by immunoSEQ multiplex PCR, and TCRdb kept only the in-frame ones, dropping some. The table records roughly 140,000 clones, 76% of them present only once. The sequencing sample was made of PBMCs. This clonotype was sampled from a woman aged 40 to 50 in good health and CMV-seronegative.

The DNA for the CDR3 is TGTGCCAGCAGCACGACAGGGGAACCCGAACTTAGCACAGATACGCAGTATTTT. Amino acids: CASSTTGEPELSTDTQYF. This chain joins TRBV7-9 and TRBJ2-3, with 8 bases matching TRBD1. CDR3 size: 18 residues. J gave up 0 bases and V 5 bases, and 13 bases lay outside the gene matches. Germline V gene sequence: CDR1 SEHNR, CDR2 FQNEAQ (reference sequence).